This TCR beta chain was sequenced in a study of T cells expressing NK-cell markers. The CDR3 is made up of 16 amino acids. CDR1 and CDR2 from the germline V gene are LGHNA and YNFKEQ. For each CDR3 protein, TCRdb gives one entry from its re-call of the 5' RACE reads, without DNA. This table holds some 460,000 distinct CDR3 sequences. The rearrangement links TRBV4-2 to TRBJ2-3; absent DNA, TCRdb's TRBD2 call cannot be checked. The receptor was derived from a woman aged 50 to 65 in good health. Specimen: blood T cells: a sorted CD56 or NKG2C T cell subset, CD4+ or CD8+ T cells, or bulk PBMC T cells (not recorded which). CDR3 region: CASSQDGGRAWDTQYF.